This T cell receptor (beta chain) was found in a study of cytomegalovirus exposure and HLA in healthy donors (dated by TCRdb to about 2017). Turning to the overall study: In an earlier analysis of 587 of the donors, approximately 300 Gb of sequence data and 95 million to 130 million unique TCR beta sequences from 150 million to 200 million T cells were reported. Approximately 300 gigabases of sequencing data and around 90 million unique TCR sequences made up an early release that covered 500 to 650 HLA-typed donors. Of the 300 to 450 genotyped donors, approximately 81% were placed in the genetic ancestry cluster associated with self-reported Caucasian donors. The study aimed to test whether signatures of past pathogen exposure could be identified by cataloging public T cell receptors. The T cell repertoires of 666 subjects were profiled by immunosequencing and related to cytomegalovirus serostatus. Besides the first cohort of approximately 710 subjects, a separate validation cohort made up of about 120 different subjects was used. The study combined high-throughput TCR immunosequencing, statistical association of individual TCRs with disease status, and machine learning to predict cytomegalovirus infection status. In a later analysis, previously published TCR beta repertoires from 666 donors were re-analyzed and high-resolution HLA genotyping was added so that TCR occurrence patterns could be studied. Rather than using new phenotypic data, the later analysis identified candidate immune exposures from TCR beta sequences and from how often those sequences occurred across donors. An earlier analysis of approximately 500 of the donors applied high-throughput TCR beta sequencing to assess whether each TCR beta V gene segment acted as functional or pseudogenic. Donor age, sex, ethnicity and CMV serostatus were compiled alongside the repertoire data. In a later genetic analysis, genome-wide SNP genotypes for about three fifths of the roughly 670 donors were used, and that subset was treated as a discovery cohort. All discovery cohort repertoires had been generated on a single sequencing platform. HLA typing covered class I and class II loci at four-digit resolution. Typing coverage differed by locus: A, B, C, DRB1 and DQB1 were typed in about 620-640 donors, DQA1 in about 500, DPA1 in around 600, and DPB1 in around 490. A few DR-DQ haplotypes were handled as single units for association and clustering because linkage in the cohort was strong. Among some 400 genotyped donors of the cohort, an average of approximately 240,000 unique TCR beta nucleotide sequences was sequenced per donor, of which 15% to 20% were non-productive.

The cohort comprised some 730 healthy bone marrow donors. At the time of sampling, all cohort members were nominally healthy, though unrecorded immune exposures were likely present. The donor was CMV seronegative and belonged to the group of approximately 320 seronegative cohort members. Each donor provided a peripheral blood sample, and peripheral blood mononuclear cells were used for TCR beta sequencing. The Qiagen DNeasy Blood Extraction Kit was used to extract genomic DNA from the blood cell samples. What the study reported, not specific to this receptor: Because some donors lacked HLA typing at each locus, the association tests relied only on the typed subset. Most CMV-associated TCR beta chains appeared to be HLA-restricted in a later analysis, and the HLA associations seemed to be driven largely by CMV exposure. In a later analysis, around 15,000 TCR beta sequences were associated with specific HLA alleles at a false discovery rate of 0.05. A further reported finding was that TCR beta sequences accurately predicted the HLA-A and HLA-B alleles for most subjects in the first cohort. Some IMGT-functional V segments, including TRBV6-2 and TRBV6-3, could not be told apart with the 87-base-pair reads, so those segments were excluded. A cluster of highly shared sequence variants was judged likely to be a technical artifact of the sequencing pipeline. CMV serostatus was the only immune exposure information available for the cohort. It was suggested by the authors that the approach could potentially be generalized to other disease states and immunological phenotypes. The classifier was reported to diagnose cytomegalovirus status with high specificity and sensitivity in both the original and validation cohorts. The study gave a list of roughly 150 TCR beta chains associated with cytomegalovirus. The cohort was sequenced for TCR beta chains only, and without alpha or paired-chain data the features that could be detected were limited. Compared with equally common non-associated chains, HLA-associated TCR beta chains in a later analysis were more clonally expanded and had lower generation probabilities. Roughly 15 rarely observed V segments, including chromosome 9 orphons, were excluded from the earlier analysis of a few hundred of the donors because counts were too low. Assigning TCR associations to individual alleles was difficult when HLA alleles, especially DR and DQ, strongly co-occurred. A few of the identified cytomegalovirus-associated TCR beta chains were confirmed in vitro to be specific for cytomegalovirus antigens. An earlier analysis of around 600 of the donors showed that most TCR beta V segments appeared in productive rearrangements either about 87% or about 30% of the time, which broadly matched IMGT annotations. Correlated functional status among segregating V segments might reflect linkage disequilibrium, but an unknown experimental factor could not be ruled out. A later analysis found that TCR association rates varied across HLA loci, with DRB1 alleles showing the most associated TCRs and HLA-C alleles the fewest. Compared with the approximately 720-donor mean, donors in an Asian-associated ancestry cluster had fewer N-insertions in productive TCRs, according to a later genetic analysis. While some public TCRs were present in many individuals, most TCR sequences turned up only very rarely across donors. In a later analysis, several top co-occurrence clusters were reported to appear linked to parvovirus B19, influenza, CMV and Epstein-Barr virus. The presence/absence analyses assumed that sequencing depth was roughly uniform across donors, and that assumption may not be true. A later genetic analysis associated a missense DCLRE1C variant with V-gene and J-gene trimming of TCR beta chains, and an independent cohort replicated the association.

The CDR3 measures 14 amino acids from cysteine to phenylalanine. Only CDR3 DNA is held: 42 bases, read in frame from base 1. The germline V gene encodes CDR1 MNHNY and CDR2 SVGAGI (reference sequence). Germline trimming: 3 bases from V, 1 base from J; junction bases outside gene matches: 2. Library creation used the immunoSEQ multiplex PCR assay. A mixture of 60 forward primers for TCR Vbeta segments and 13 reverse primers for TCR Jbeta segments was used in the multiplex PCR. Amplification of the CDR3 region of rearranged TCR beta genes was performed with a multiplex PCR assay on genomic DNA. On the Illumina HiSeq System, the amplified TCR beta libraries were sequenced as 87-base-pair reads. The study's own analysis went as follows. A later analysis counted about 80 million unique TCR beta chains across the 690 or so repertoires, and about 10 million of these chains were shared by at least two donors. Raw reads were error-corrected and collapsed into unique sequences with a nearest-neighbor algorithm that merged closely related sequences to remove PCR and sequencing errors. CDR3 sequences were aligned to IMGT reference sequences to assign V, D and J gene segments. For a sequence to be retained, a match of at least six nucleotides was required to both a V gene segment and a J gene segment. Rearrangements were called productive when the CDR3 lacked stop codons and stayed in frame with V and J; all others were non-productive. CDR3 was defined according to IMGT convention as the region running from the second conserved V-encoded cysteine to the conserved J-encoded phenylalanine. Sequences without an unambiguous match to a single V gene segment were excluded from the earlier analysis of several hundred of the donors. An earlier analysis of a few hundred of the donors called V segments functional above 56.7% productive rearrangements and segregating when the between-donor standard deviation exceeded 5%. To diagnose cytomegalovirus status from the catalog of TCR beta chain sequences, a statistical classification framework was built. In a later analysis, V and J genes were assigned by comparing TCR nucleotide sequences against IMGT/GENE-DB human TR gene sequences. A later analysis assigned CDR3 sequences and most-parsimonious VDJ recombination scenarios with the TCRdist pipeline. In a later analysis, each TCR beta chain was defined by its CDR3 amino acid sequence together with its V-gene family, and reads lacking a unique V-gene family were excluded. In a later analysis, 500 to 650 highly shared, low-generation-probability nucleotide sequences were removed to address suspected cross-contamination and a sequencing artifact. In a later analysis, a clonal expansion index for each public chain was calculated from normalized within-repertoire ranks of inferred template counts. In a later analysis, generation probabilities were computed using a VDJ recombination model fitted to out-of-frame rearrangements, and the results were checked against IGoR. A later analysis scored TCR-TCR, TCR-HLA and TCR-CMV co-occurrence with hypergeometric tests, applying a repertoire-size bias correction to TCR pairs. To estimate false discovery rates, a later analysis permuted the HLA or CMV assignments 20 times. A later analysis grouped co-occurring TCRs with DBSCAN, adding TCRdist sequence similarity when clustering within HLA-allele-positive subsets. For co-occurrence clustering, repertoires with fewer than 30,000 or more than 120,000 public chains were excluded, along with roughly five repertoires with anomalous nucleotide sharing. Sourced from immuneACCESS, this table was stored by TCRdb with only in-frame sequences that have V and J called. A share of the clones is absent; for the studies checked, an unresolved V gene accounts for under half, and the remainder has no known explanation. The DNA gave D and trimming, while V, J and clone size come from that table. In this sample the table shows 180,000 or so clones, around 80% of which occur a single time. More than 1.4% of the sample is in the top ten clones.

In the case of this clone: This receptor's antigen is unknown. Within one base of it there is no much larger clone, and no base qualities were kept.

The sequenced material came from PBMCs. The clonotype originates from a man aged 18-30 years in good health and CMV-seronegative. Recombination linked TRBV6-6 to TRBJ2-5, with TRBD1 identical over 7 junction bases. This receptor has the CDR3 CASSYGTVQETQYF. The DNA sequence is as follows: TGTGCCAGCAGTTATGGGACAGTCCAAGAGACCCAGTACTTC.